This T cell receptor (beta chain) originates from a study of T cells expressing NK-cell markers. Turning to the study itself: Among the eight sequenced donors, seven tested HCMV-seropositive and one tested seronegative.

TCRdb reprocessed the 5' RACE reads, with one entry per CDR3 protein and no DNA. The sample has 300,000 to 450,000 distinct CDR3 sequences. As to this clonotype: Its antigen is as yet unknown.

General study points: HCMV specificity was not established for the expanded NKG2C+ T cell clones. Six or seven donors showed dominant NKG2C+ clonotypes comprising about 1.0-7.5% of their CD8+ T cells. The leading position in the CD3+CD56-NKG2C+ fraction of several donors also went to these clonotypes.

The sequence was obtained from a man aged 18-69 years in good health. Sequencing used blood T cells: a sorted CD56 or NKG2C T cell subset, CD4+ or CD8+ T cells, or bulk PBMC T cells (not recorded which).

CDR3 sequence reads: CASRGGEYSYEQYF. J is TRBJ2-7 and V is TRBV5-1; TCRdb selects TRBD2, and the lack of DNA leaves this call unchecked. Germline values: CDR1 SGHRS, CDR2 YFSETQ. The CDR3 loop spans 14 amino acids.